Listed below are T cell receptor beta chains from one sample, sequenced in a study of T cell changes during pregnancy in multiple sclerosis. Clones were sequenced by immunoSEQ multiplex PCR, and TCRdb holds only the in-frame ones, with some missing. The data contain fewer than 140,000 clones, just under 95% of them seen just once; the ten biggest clones take up roughly 1.5%. The sequences come from peripheral blood, collected after pregnancy. The origin of the receptors is a female donor with multiple sclerosis, enrolled in a pregnancy study. CDR3s include the opening cysteine and the closing phenylalanine or tryptophan. Each record gives: clone size, J gene, V gene, D gene, CDR3 protein, CDR3 DNA. A D gene is named only where the DNA matches it firmly. Some rows have no size entry. The others give once, few or many, or a class for an expanded clone.

clone size: -; J gene: TRBJ2-1; V gene: TRBV5-6; D gene: TRBD2; CDR3 protein: CASSFASGGPSSYNEQFF; CDR3 DNA: TGTGCCAGCAGCTTCGCTAGCGGGGGGCCCAGCTCCTACAATGAGCAGTTCTTC
clone size: -; J gene: TRBJ1-5; V gene: TRBV19; D gene: -; CDR3 protein: CASSSQVLDQPQHF; CDR3 DNA: TGTGCCAGTAGTAGTCAGGTCTTGGATCAGCCCCAGCATTTT
clone size: -; J gene: TRBJ2-7; V gene: TRBV6-5; D gene: TRBD2; CDR3 protein: CASSFMAGVPYEQYF; CDR3 DNA: TGTGCCAGCAGTTTTATGGCGGGAGTTCCCTACGAGCAGTACTTC
clone size: once; J gene: TRBJ2-7; V gene: TRBV6-5; D gene: -; CDR3 protein: CASSYARRANSYEQYF; CDR3 DNA: TGTGCCAGCAGTTACGCTCGGCGGGCCAACTCCTACGAGCAGTACTTC
clone size: -; J gene: TRBJ2-5; V gene: TRBV27; D gene: -; CDR3 protein: CASSSIAGTQYF; CDR3 DNA: TGTGCCAGCAGCTCCATAGCCGGGACCCAGTACTTC
clone size: once; J gene: TRBJ2-1; V gene: TRBV11-2; D gene: TRBD2; CDR3 protein: CASSLGLGIYEQFF; CDR3 DNA: TGTGCCAGCAGCTTGGGACTAGGCATCTATGAGCAGTTCTTC
clone size: -; J gene: TRBJ2-5; V gene: TRBV9; D gene: -; CDR3 protein: CASSPRPLRQQETQYF; CDR3 DNA: TGTGCCAGCAGCCCCCGTCCCCTCCGACAACAAGAGACCCAGTACTTC
clone size: -; J gene: TRBJ2-7; V gene: TRBV7-2; D gene: TRBD2; CDR3 protein: CASSSPGLAPYEQYF; CDR3 DNA: TGTGCCAGCAGCTCACCGGGACTAGCGCCGTACGAGCAGTACTTC
clone size: -; J gene: TRBJ2-3; V gene: TRBV5-1; D gene: -; CDR3 protein: CASSVVASTDTQYF; CDR3 DNA: TGCGCCAGCAGCGTAGTCGCAAGCACAGATACGCAGTATTTT
clone size: once; J gene: TRBJ1-1; V gene: TRBV9; D gene: -; CDR3 protein: CASSVGVGVTEAFF; CDR3 DNA: TGTGCCAGCAGCGTAGGTGTAGGGGTCACTGAAGCTTTCTTT
clone size: once; J gene: TRBJ1-2; V gene: TRBV30; D gene: TRBD1; CDR3 protein: CAWSRDRPYGYTF; CDR3 DNA: TGTGCCTGGTCGAGGGACAGACCCTATGGCTACACCTTC
clone size: -; J gene: TRBJ1-1; V gene: TRBV9; D gene: -; CDR3 protein: CASSRRGGYGDTEAFF; CDR3 DNA: TGTGCCAGCAGCAGGAGGGGCGGGTACGGGGACACTGAAGCTTTCTTT
clone size: -; J gene: TRBJ1-6; V gene: TRBV6-1; D gene: -; CDR3 protein: CASSERRGLSLSPLHF; CDR3 DNA: TGTGCCAGCAGTGAAAGAAGGGGACTAAGTCTCTCACCCCTCCACTTT
clone size: few; J gene: TRBJ1-1; V gene: TRBV19; D gene: -; CDR3 protein: CASSTPQGGHTEAFF; CDR3 DNA: TGTGCCAGTAGTACCCCTCAGGGTGGGCACACTGAAGCTTTCTTT
clone size: -; J gene: TRBJ1-2; V gene: TRBV27; D gene: -; CDR3 protein: CASRPGGPNYGYTF; CDR3 DNA: TGTGCCAGCAGACCCGGAGGGCCTAACTATGGCTACACCTTC
clone size: -; J gene: TRBJ2-7; V gene: TRBV28; D gene: -; CDR3 protein: CASSFGIRGREKQYF; CDR3 DNA: TGTGCCAGCAGTTTCGGGATCCGGGGGCGGGAGAAGCAGTACTTC
clone size: -; J gene: TRBJ2-1; V gene: TRBV9; D gene: TRBD2; CDR3 protein: CASSVATSGGLEQFF; CDR3 DNA: TGTGCCAGCAGCGTAGCTACTAGCGGGGGGCTTGAGCAGTTCTTC
clone size: -; J gene: TRBJ1-2; V gene: TRBV12-1; D gene: -; CDR3 protein: CASSQGGPREGYTF; CDR3 DNA: TGTGCCAGCTCCCAAGGCGGGCCTCGAGAAGGCTACACCTTC
clone size: -; J gene: TRBJ2-7; V gene: TRBV5-1; D gene: TRBD2; CDR3 protein: CASSWGTSAPTLYEQYF; CDR3 DNA: TGCGCCAGCAGCTGGGGGACTAGCGCTCCCACACTCTACGAGCAGTACTTC
clone size: -; J gene: TRBJ1-2; V gene: TRBV5-8; D gene: -; CDR3 protein: CASSPGVQVRAYGYTF; CDR3 DNA: TGTGCCAGCAGCCCGGGGGTTCAGGTCAGGGCCTATGGCTACACCTTC
clone size: -; J gene: TRBJ2-2; V gene: TRBV7-8; D gene: TRBD1; CDR3 protein: CASSLATGANTGELFF; CDR3 DNA: TGTGCCAGCAGCTTAGCGACAGGGGCGAACACCGGGGAGCTGTTTTTT
clone size: -; J gene: TRBJ2-3; V gene: TRBV27; D gene: -; CDR3 protein: CASMRQDTQYF; CDR3 DNA: TGTGCCAGCATGCGTCAAGATACGCAGTATTTT
clone size: -; J gene: TRBJ1-4; V gene: TRBV28; D gene: TRBD1; CDR3 protein: CASSTSGGEKLFF; CDR3 DNA: TGTGCCAGCAGTACCTCAGGGGGTGAAAAACTGTTTTTT
clone size: -; J gene: TRBJ2-7; V gene: TRBV5-1; D gene: TRBD1; CDR3 protein: CASSSTGVIYEQYF; CDR3 DNA: TGCGCCAGCAGCTCCACAGGGGTAATCTACGAGCAGTACTTC
clone size: -; J gene: TRBJ2-3; V gene: TRBV30; D gene: TRBD2; CDR3 protein: CAWSVHGGVSDTQYF; CDR3 DNA: TGTGCCTGGAGTGTACACGGGGGGGTATCAGATACGCAGTATTTT
clone size: -; J gene: TRBJ1-1; V gene: TRBV5-1; D gene: -; CDR3 protein: CASSQQGNTEAFF; CDR3 DNA: TGCGCCAGCAGCCAACAGGGGAACACTGAAGCTTTCTTT
clone size: -; J gene: TRBJ2-1; V gene: TRBV4-1; D gene: -; CDR3 protein: CASSQGGPSNEQFF; CDR3 DNA: TGCGCCAGCAGCCAAGGAGGTCCTTCAAATGAGCAGTTCTTC
clone size: once; J gene: TRBJ1-1; V gene: TRBV5-1; D gene: -; CDR3 protein: CASSAPTRNTEAFF; CDR3 DNA: TGCGCCAGCAGCGCCCCGACTCGGAACACTGAAGCTTTCTTT
clone size: -; J gene: TRBJ1-2; V gene: TRBV6-1; D gene: TRBD1; CDR3 protein: CASSEAQGAGGYTF; CDR3 DNA: TGTGCCAGCAGTGAAGCCCAGGGGGCGGGGGGCTACACCTTC
clone size: -; J gene: TRBJ1-2; V gene: TRBV18; D gene: TRBD1; CDR3 protein: CASSSTGGYGYTF; CDR3 DNA: TGTGCCAGCTCATCGACAGGGGGCTATGGCTACACCTTC
clone size: once; J gene: TRBJ2-7; V gene: TRBV30; D gene: TRBD1; CDR3 protein: CAWAGTAYEQYF; CDR3 DNA: TGTGCCTGGGCCGGGACAGCCTACGAGCAGTACTTC
clone size: -; J gene: TRBJ1-4; V gene: TRBV6-1; D gene: -; CDR3 protein: CASSEGIQDNEKLFF; CDR3 DNA: TGTGCCAGCAGTGAGGGCATCCAAGATAATGAAAAACTGTTTTTT
clone size: -; J gene: TRBJ1-3; V gene: TRBV2; D gene: TRBD1; CDR3 protein: CASTVQGGNTIYF; CDR3 DNA: TGTGCCAGCACCGTACAGGGGGGAAACACCATATATTTT
clone size: -; J gene: TRBJ2-7; V gene: TRBV5-8; D gene: TRBD1; CDR3 protein: CASRYTGDYEQYF; CDR3 DNA: TGTGCCAGCAGATATACAGGGGACTACGAGCAGTACTTC